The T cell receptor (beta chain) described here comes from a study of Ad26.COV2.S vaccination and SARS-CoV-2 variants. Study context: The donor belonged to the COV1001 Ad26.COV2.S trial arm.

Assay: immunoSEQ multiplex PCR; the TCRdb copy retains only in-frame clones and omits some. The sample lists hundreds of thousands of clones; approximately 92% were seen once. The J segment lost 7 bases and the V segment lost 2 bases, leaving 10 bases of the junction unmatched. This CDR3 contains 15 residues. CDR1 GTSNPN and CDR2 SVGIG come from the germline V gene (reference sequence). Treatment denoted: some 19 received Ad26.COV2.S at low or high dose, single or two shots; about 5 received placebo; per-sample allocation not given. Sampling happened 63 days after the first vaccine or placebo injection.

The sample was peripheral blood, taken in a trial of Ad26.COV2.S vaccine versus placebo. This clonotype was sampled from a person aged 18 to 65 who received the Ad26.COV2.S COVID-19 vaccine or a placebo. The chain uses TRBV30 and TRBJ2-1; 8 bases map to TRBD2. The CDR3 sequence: CAWSKSLAGVNEQFF. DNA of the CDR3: TGTGCCTGGAGTAAAAGTCTAGCGGGCGTTAATGAGCAGTTCTTC.